This record covers a single T cell receptor beta chain. The authors' processing: Amplifying reference gene primers gave estimates of nucleated cell counts. Clones were sequenced by immunoSEQ multiplex PCR, and TCRdb holds only the in-frame ones, with some missing. The V and J calls and clone size come from that table; D and trimming were worked out from the DNA. The sample records about 410,000 clones, roughly 88% being singletons. The data belong to a study of blood T cell repertoires in COVID-19. As for the study in general: PBMCs, B-cell-depleted T cells, or T cells provided the cDNA or gDNA that made up the material.

Enrollees, 18 to 89 years old, lived in approximately 25 US areas. Clinical history as reported by participants underpinned cohort assignment. This CDR3 has 14 residues. In germline, CDR1 is MDHEN, CDR2 SYDVKM. V lost 1 base to trimming and J lost 5 bases, with 9 bases between them. V gene TRBV28 combines with J gene TRBJ1-5, with D perhaps TRBD1 (5 bases). This TCR came from a man aged 18 to 30 who had recovered from COVID-19. The sequencing sample was made of PBMCs or T cells enriched from blood (not recorded which). For the CDR3, the DNA is TGTGCCAGCAGTTTATCGACAGAACATCAGCCCCAGCATTTT. This encodes CASSLSTEHQPQHF. Together with reference TRBV28 and TRBJ1-5, the CDR3 gives the full variable domain: DVKVTQSSRYLVKRTGEKVFLECVQDMDHENMFWYRQDPGLGLRLIYFSYDVKMKEKGDIPEGYSVSREKKERFSLILESASTNQTSMYLCASSLSTEHQPQHFGDGTRLSIL.